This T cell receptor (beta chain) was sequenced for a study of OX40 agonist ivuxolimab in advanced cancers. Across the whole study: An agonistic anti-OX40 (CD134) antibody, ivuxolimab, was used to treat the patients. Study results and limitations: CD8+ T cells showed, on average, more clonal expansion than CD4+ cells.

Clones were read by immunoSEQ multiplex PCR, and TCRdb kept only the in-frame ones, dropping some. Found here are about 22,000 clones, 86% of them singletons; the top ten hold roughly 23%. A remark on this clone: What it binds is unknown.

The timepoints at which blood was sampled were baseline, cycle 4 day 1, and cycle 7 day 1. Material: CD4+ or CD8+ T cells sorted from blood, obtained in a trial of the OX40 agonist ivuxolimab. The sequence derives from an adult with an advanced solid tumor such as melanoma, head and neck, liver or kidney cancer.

CDR3 sequence reads: CASHRQGLGGYTF. In DNA form, the CDR3 reads TGTGCCAGTCACCGACAGGGTTTAGGTGGCTACACCTTC. The chain joins TRBV28 to TRBJ1-2; 7 bases align to TRBD1. Germline lookup yields CDR1 MDHEN and CDR2 SYDVKM. With 9 bases clipped from V and 7 bases from J, the junction kept 11 bases outside the gene matches. CDR3 length: 13 amino acids.